What follows are 11 T cell receptor beta chains derived from one specimen sequenced in a study of T-cell reconstitution after alpha-beta-depleted transplantation in children. Construction of the TCRbeta library involved unique molecular identifiers. TCRdb re-called the PCR reads through MiXCR, storing one row per CDR3 protein. The table has more than 450,000 distinct CDR3 sequences, 18% seen once. Source: PBMCs from the stem cell graft donor, taken from the stem cell graft. Every receptor here comes from a human donor who donated a stem cell graft to a child with acute lymphoblastic leukemia.

This clonotype has more than one count but fewer than ten. The chain combines TRBV3-1 with TRBJ2-7; D perhaps matches TRBD2 (6 bases). V was shortened by 3 bases and J by 6 bases, with 15 bases between the two germline ends. Germline V gene sequence: CDR1 LGHDT, CDR2 YNNKEL (reference sequence). The CDR3 covers 14 residues. The CDR3 sequence is CASSHPGAEGEQYF. CDR3 sequence (DNA): TGTGCCAGCAGCCATCCTGGAGCGGAGGGCGAGCAGTACTTC.

This clonotype turned up a few times. The V gene is TRBV5-1, the J gene TRBJ2-1, with 8 bases matching TRBD2. Trimming cost V 8 bases and J 4 bases; bases outside gene matches: 8. The CDR3 has 14 amino acids. The germline gives CDR1 SGHRS, CDR2 YFSETQ. The chain's CDR3 is CASFERESYNEQFF. As DNA, the CDR3 is TGCGCCAGTTTCGAGCGGGAGAGTTACAATGAGCAGTTCTTC.

The chain combines TRBV5-1 with TRBJ1-1; no definite D call. Germline loops: CDR1 SGHRS, CDR2 YFSETQ. The CDR3 extends over 13 amino acids. V shed 3 bases and J shed 0 bases, with 6 bases lying between them. CDR3 DNA: TGCGCCAGCAGCTCCTGGTTGAACACTGAAGCTTTCTTT. It encodes CASSSWLNTEAFF.

The CDR3 DNA follows: TGTGCCAGCAGGTCTAGCCGATCGACGCAGTATTTT. It codes for CASRSSRSTQYF. The gene calls are TRBV12-3 or TRBV12-4 and TRBJ2-3; the D gene is possibly TRBD2 (5 bases). The CDR3 runs 12 residues. Trimming shortened V by 6 bases and J by 9 bases, and 13 bases separated the two germline ends.

This chain joins TRBV15 and TRBJ1-2; 11 bases match TRBD1. Germline trimming cut 3 bases from V and 2 bases from J; bases unmatched to any gene: 8. This CDR3 is built from 17 residues. The germline V gene has CDR1 LNHNV and CDR2 YYDKDF (reference sequence). CDR3 bases: TGTGCCACCAGCAGGAAACTAGGACAGGGGGCAAACTATGGCTACACCTTC. It yields the protein CATSRKLGQGANYGYTF.

The CDR3 reads CASSQAIGSYEQYF. The CDR3 nucleotides read TGTGCCAGCAGCCAAGCCATCGGCTCCTACGAGCAGTACTTC. The chain carries TRBV3-1 and TRBJ2-7; D call uncertain. The germline V gene encodes CDR1 LGHDT and CDR2 YNNKEL (reference sequence). Trimming removed 1 base at V and 0 bases at J, with 7 bases between. The CDR3 has 14 residues.

This clonotype was seen a handful of times. The J gene is TRBJ2-7, the V gene TRBV12-3 or TRBV12-4; D not certain. The germline V and J ends were trimmed by 2 bases and 12 bases, with 20 bases remaining between them. The CDR3 is 14 amino acids. The CDR3 bases are TGTGCCAGCAGTTTATCGCCCCGCGGCTGGAAGGCGTACTTC. Amino acid sequence: CASSLSPRGWKAYF.

In this sample, this clonotype turned up many times. The chain combines TRBV20-1 with TRBJ2-7; 10 nucleotides match TRBD1. The V segment lost 5 bases and the J segment 6 bases; nucleotides outside the gene matches: 10. Germline V gene lookup returns CDR1 DFQATT and CDR2 SNEGSKA (reference sequence). CDR3 length: 14 residues. CDR3 DNA sequence: TGCAGTGCTTTCGGACAGGGGGACCGAGGCGAGCAGTACTTC. This encodes CSAFGQGDRGEQYF.

V and J are TRBV5-1 and TRBJ1-2; D gene unclear. V lost 3 bases and J 4 bases, leaving 13 bases between the germline ends. Germline V gives CDR1 SGHRS, CDR2 YFSETQ. The CDR3 runs 14 residues. CDR3 bases: TGCGCCAGCAGCTCTGGTGGCGGAGGCTATGGCTACACCTTC. Its translation: CASSSGGGGYGYTF. The whole variable domain, filled in from reference TRBV5-1 and TRBJ1-2, reads KAGVTQTPRYLIKTRGQQVTLSCSPISGHRSVSWYQQTPGQGLQFLFEYFSETQRNKGNFPGRFSGRQFSNSRSEMNVSTLELGDSALYLCASSSGGGGYGYTFGSGTRLTVV.

The genes are TRBV3-1 and TRBJ2-7, with D perhaps assigned TRBD1 or TRBD2 (5 bases each). Germline CDR1 LGHDT, CDR2 YNNKEL (reference sequence). This CDR3 is built from 12 residues. Trimming took 2 bases from V and 9 from J, leaving 11 bases between them. The CDR3 DNA reads as TGTGCCAGCAGCCAAAACCGGGACCCGCAGTACTTC. Protein product: CASSQNRDPQYF.

This clonotype was seen a handful of times. This chain connects TRBV5-1 to TRBJ2-3, with 8 bases identical to TRBD2. Per the germline V gene, CDR1 is SGHRS and CDR2 is YFSETQ. V shed 3 bases, J shed 2 bases, and the junction held 8 bases outside the gene matches. The CDR3 sequence is 16 residues long. CDR3 loop: CASSSALAGFTDTQYF. The CDR3 DNA reads as TGCGCCAGCAGCTCAGCCTTAGCGGGATTCACAGATACGCAGTATTTT.